A single sample is the source of the 28 T cell receptor beta chains below, sequenced in a study of CD8+ T cells in alopecia areata. Reverse transcribed after extraction, RNA yielded cDNA as the sequencing template. The method was immunoSEQ multiplex PCR; TCRdb's version includes in-frame clones alone and lacks a portion of them. The profile covers approximately 160,000 clones, with approximately 57% appearing a single time and 14% taken by the ten largest. The treatment here: oral pan-JAK inhibitor, 5-10 mg twice daily. Sequenced here: CD4+ T cells sorted from blood, sampled at week 24, from a patient treated with tofacitinib. The receptors shown here come from a human donor with alopecia areata.

The CDR3 region has the DNA TGTGCCAGCCTGAGGGGGCCTAGGACAGATACGCAGTATTTT. Protein product: CASLRGPRTDTQYF. The chain uses TRBV2 and TRBJ2-3; TRBD1 matches 7 bases. CDR3 length equals 14 residues. CDR1 and CDR2 from the germline V gene are SNHLY and FYNNEI. Trimming cost V 8 bases and J 3 bases; bases outside gene matches: 8.

The chain links TRBV2 to TRBJ1-2, with D possibly matching TRBD1 (5 bases). There are 15 residues in the CDR3. Deletions cut 1 base from V and 7 bases from J, with 16 bases between. CDR1 and CDR2 (germline): SNHLY, FYNNEI. The DNA for the CDR3 is TGTGCCAGCAGTGAAGATTCGCCCGGCGGGGGTGGCTACACCTTC. Translated: CASSEDSPGGGGYTF.

The genes are TRBV29-1 and TRBJ1-1; TRBD1 agrees at 8 bases. CDR1 SQVTM and CDR2 ANQGSEA come from the germline V gene. V lost 6 bases, J lost 1 base, and 10 bases stayed unmatched. CDR3 length: 15 amino acids. The CDR3 region has the DNA TGCAGCGTCGCCGAAGGACAGGGATCGAACACTGAAGCTTTCTTT. It yields the protein CSVAEGQGSNTEAFF.

J is TRBJ2-5 and V is TRBV6-6; D is unclear. V was cut by 7 bases and J by 5 bases, with 11 bases left in between. CDR3 length: 12 amino acids. Germline V gene lookup returns CDR1 MNHNY and CDR2 SVGAGI (reference sequence). CDR3 coding DNA: TGTGCCAGCACTGGGATTGTGGAGACCCAGTACTTC. Its translation: CASTGIVETQYF.

This clone was detected a few times. The rearrangement joins TRBV4-1 to TRBJ2-5, with D possibly matching TRBD1 (6 bases). CDR3 size: 17 residues. The V gene lost 2 bases and the J gene lost 1 base, with 17 bases spanning the gap. In germline, CDR1 is MGHRA, CDR2 YSYEKL. As DNA, the CDR3 is TGCGCCAGCAGCCAACCTGCCTTCGGGACAAGCCAAGAGACCCAGTACTTC. As protein: CASSQPAFGTSQETQYF.

This clone occurred a few times. The chain is built from TRBV7-2 and TRBJ1-5, with D perhaps TRBD1 (6 bases). Trimming removed 5 bases at V and 0 bases at J, with 17 bases between. This CDR3 is 17 amino acids long. CDR1 SGHTA and CDR2 FQGNSA come from the germline V gene. The CDR3 reads CASSPPGQRNSNQPQHF. CDR3 nucleotide sequence: TGTGCCAGCAGCCCCCCAGGACAGAGGAATAGCAATCAGCCCCAGCATTTT.

V and J are TRBV15 and TRBJ2-5, with 8 bases identical to TRBD1. Germline assignment: CDR1 LNHNV and CDR2 YYDKDF (reference sequence). CDR3 length: 14 amino acids. V shed 3 bases and J 13 bases; nucleotides not matched to a gene: 13. The DNA of the CDR3 is TGTGCCACCAGCAGCCCCTCGCCGACAGGGGTACGGTACTTC. Its protein product is CATSSPSPTGVRYF.

The chain recombines TRBV11-2 with TRBJ1-2, with TRBD1 as a possible D gene (5 bases). The CDR3 length is 15 residues. Germline V gene sequence: CDR1 SGHAT, CDR2 FQNNGV. V was shortened by 3 bases and J by 2 bases, with 13 bases between the two germline ends. The chain's CDR3 is CASSLKMGENYGYTF. The CDR3 DNA follows: TGTGCCAGCAGCTTGAAGATGGGGGAAAACTATGGCTACACCTTC.

CDR3: CASSFGLLAQETQYF. CDR3 nucleotides: TGCGCCAGCAGCTTTGGACTATTAGCGCAAGAGACCCAGTACTTC. J is TRBJ2-5 and V is TRBV5-1, with D perhaps TRBD2 (6 bases). The CDR3 length is 15 residues. Trimming pared 2 bases from V and 2 bases from J, leaving 13 bases between. Germline CDR1 and CDR2: SGHRS and YFSETQ. Variable domain in full (rest from reference TRBV5-1 and TRBJ2-5): KAGVTQTPRYLIKTRGQQVTLSCSPISGHRSVSWYQQTPGQGLQFLFEYFSETQRNKGNFPGRFSGRQFSNSRSEMNVSTLELGDSALYLCASSFGLLAQETQYFGPGTRLLVL.

The rearrangement uses TRBV11-3 and TRBJ1-4; perhaps TRBD1 as D (5 bases). V lost 4 bases and J lost 6, with 18 bases in between. The CDR3 has 16 amino acids. The V gene's germline CDR1 is SGHNT and CDR2 YENEEA. As DNA, the CDR3 is TGTGCCAGCAGCTCGTCCCGTCAGGGTCCGCATGAAAAACTGTTTTTT. As protein: CASSSSRQGPHEKLFF.

The rearrangement joins TRBV29-1 to TRBJ1-1; TRBD1 is a possible D gene (5 bases). This CDR3 region has 14 residues. Germline V gene lookup returns CDR1 SQVTM and CDR2 ANQGSEA. V dropped 4 bases and J dropped 0 bases, with 12 bases sitting between them. Written as DNA, the CDR3 is TGCAGCGTTGTGAGGCAGGGCATGAACACTGAAGCTTTCTTT. Translating it yields CSVVRQGMNTEAFF. The whole variable domain, filled in from reference TRBV29-1 and TRBJ1-1, reads SAVISQKPSRDICQRGTSLTIQCQVDSQVTMMFWYRQQPGQSLTLIATANQGSEATYESGFVIDKFPISRPNLTFSTLTVSNMSPEDSSIYLCSVVRQGMNTEAFFGQGTRLTVV.

The chain links TRBV9 to TRBJ1-2; no reliable D call. The V and J ends lost 0 bases and 4 bases respectively, with 13 bases between them. Per germline, CDR1 SGDLS and CDR2 YYNGEE. The CDR3 runs to 15 residues. The CDR3 loop reads CASSVDPGESYGYTF. CDR3 nucleotide sequence: TGTGCCAGCAGCGTAGATCCAGGAGAATCCTATGGCTACACCTTC. Full variable domain (missing parts from reference TRBV9 and TRBJ1-2): DSGVTQTPKHLITATGQRVTLRCSPRSGDLSVYWYQQSLDQGLQFLIQYYNGEERAKGNILERFSAQQFPDLHSELNLSSLELGDSALYFCASSVDPGESYGYTFGSGTRLTVV.

CDR3 amino acids: CGGRWSAEAFF. The CDR3, as DNA: TGCGGTGGCAGGTGGAGCGCTGAAGCTTTCTTT. The chain employs TRBV29-1 and TRBJ1-1, with D hard to call. This CDR3 is 11 amino acids long. CDR1 is SQVTM and CDR2 is ANQGSEA in the germline V gene.

CDR3 in amino acids: CSVDSSLGTSGDTQYF. The CDR3, as DNA: TGCAGCGTTGATTCCTCACTCGGGACTAGCGGAGATACGCAGTATTTT. The chain carries TRBV29-1 and TRBJ2-3; TRBD2 matches at 11 bases. The ends lost 3 bases at V and 5 bases at J; junction bases unmatched: 10. The CDR3 has 16 residues. Per germline, CDR1 SQVTM and CDR2 ANQGSEA.

V and J are TRBV29-1 and TRBJ2-5; no clear D gene. Germline V gives CDR1 SQVTM, CDR2 ANQGSEA. The ends were cut back, 4 bases at V and 5 bases at J, with 14 bases in the middle. The CDR3 runs to 13 residues. DNA of the CDR3: TGCAGCGTTGGTGCTAGGATGGGGGAGACCCAGTACTTC. Translation: CSVGARMGETQYF.

The rearrangement links TRBV6-1 to TRBJ1-1, with D perhaps matching TRBD1 (6 bases). Looked up from germline, CDR1 is MNHNS and CDR2 is SASEGT. The CDR3 is 14 residues long. Trimming took 2 bases from V and 1 from J, leaving 8 bases between them. The CDR3, as DNA: TGTGCCAGCAGTGAACAGGGGCCGAACACTGAAGCTTTCTTT. This sequence encodes CASSEQGPNTEAFF.

The V call is TRBV29-1, the J call TRBJ2-5, with TRBD2 matching over 14 bases. With V trimmed by 6 bases and J by 13 bases, 10 bases remained unmatched. This CDR3 is built from 13 residues. CDR1 is SQVTM, CDR2 ANQGSEA, per germline. This chain's CDR3 is CSVQRLAGGLAYF. The CDR3 region has the DNA TGCAGCGTCCAAAGACTAGCGGGGGGGCTGGCGTACTTC.

V is TRBV6-1 and J is TRBJ2-6, with D unresolved. Per the germline V gene, CDR1 is MNHNS and CDR2 is SASEGT. CDR3 size: 19 residues. With 0 bases removed from V and 2 bases from J, the gap between germline ends came to 17 bases. The DNA for the CDR3 is TGTGCCAGCAGTGAAGCGCTCGGAACCCACTATCCTGGGGCCAACGTCCTGACTTTC. Translation: CASSEALGTHYPGANVLTF.

For this clone: Different DNA sequences within this sample yield the same CDR3. The chain employs TRBV29-1 and TRBJ1-5; D gene uncertain. V shed 4 bases and J shed 1 base, with 5 bases lying between them. The CDR3 consists of 12 residues. Germline V gene sequence: CDR1 SQVTM, CDR2 ANQGSEA. Written as DNA, the CDR3 is TGCAGCGTTGGGTCGAGCAATCAGCCCCAGCATTTT. Its protein product is CSVGSSNQPQHF.

This clone was counted only a few times. The gene calls are TRBV19 and TRBJ1-6; 9 bases map to TRBD1. Germline V gene data show CDR1 as LNHDA and CDR2 as SQIVND (reference sequence). This CDR3 comprises 15 residues. With 9 bases clipped from V and 9 bases from J, the junction kept 12 bases outside the gene matches. CDR3 loop: CASLPTGTGSSPLHF. The CDR3 coding sequence is TGTGCCAGCCTCCCGACTGGGACAGGGAGTTCACCCCTCCACTTT.

Only a few counts were recorded for this clone. The genes are TRBV4-1 and TRBJ2-7; 8 bases map to TRBD1. The CDR3 is 18 amino acids. CDR1 is MGHRA, CDR2 YSYEKL, per germline. Trimming removed 0 bases from V and 1 base from J; junction bases left unmatched: 11. The CDR3 loop is CASSQDLALGTGSYEQYF. Here the CDR3 DNA reads TGCGCCAGCAGCCAAGATCTAGCGTTGGGGACAGGTTCCTACGAGCAGTACTTC.

This chain connects TRBV4-2 to TRBJ2-5; D is perhaps TRBD1 (5 bases). CDR1 is LGHNA and CDR2 is YNFKEQ in the germline V gene. The CDR3 runs to 16 residues. The V end was cut by 0 bases, the J end by 1 base, with 12 bases between. DNA for the CDR3: TGTGCCAGCAGCCAAGATGCAGGGTTCCTCCAAGAGACCCAGTACTTC. Amino acid sequence: CASSQDAGFLQETQYF.

CDR3 DNA: TGTGCCACCAAGTTCCGGACAGGCGGAGAGACCCAGTACTTC. Its translation: CATKFRTGGETQYF. V gene TRBV6-1 combines with J gene TRBJ2-5; 7 bases line up with TRBD1. Per the germline V gene, CDR1 is MNHNS and CDR2 is SASEGT. This CDR3 is 14 amino acids long. Trimming removed 10 bases from V and 4 bases from J; junction bases left unmatched: 12.

V and J are TRBV29-1 and TRBJ2-7, with D perhaps TRBD2 (5 bases). Between the trimmed V and J ends, which lost 4 bases and 4 bases, there was a span of 17 bases. The germline CDR1 and CDR2 sequences are SQVTM and ANQGSEA. This CDR3 has 14 amino acids. The DNA for the CDR3 is TGCAGCGTTGTAGCGCCTCCCAACCAATACGAGCAGTACTTC. Translation: CSVVAPPNQYEQYF.

This CDR3 is CASSLTPQGPPTEAFF. The CDR3 DNA sequence: TGTGCCAGCAGCTTAACCCCCCAGGGGCCCCCCACTGAAGCTTTCTTT. The chain carries TRBV7-9 and TRBJ1-1, with D perhaps matching TRBD1 (6 bases). Germline CDR1 is SEHNR and CDR2 is FQNEAQ (reference sequence). The CDR3 is made up of 16 amino acids. Trimming removed 2 bases from V and 4 bases from J, with 17 bases in between.

The rearrangement joins TRBV2 to TRBJ1-2, with 8 bases fitting TRBD1. The CDR3 consists of 15 residues. The V gene end was trimmed by 8 bases and the J gene end by 5 bases; junction bases not matched to a gene: 13. Per germline, CDR1 SNHLY and CDR2 FYNNEI. The CDR3: CASEGPQGAWYGYTF. The DNA for the CDR3 is TGTGCCAGCGAAGGTCCCCAGGGGGCATGGTATGGCTACACCTTC.

The rearrangement joins TRBV18 to TRBJ2-5; 7 bases align to TRBD2. Germline values: CDR1 KGHSH, CDR2 LQKENI. Trimming at V came to 0 bases and at J to 4 bases, leaving 2 bases not matched to a gene. The CDR3 runs 14 residues. CDR3 loop: CASSPPGRAETQYF. The CDR3 DNA reads TGTGCCAGCTCACCACCAGGGAGGGCAGAGACCCAGTACTTC. Variable domain in full (rest from reference TRBV18 and TRBJ2-5): NAGVMQNPRHLVRRRGQEARLRCSPMKGHSHVYWYRQLPEEGLKFMVYLQKENIIDESGMPKERFSAEFPKEGPSILRIQQVVRGDSAAYFCASSPPGRAETQYFGPGTRLLVL.

This chain connects TRBV6-1 to TRBJ1-2, with 7 positions matching TRBD1. CDR3 length equals 13 residues. Germline CDR1 MNHNS, CDR2 SASEGT. With 8 bases clipped from V and 4 bases from J, the junction kept 7 bases outside the gene matches. The CDR3 sequence: CASALDRAYGYTF. For the CDR3, the DNA is TGTGCCAGCGCACTTGACAGGGCCTATGGCTACACCTTC.